This T cell receptor beta chain was obtained from a study of blood T cells in healthy people across ages. A second 7 to 11 cycle PCR used barcoded and J-beta primers. Each cDNA molecule was tagged by a template-switch adaptor that had 12 random nucleotides. All samples yielded 2.5 million or more CDR3-containing paired-end reads. In TCRdb, the 5' RACE reads were re-called with MiXCR into one record per CDR3 protein. The sample has roughly 500,000 distinct CDR3 sequences; 27% are singletons. The CDR3 runs to 12 residues. Germline V gene data show CDR1 as LGHNT and CDR2 as FRNRAP. Trimming removed 8 bases at V and 5 bases at J, with 12 bases between. Donors were systemically healthy Caucasian individuals from Russia aged about 6 to 90 years.

The sequence came from a woman in her seventies in good health. This chain uses TRBV12-5 with TRBJ2-5; perhaps TRBD2 as D (6 bases). Material: blood. CDR3 coding DNA: TGTGCTAGTAGCGGGTTTGGGGAGACCCAGTACTTC. This encodes CASSGFGETQYF.